This T cell receptor (beta chain) appears in the sequencing data of a study of blood T cell repertoires in COVID-19. The CDR3 has 16 amino acids. Trimming shortened V by 1 base and J by 5 bases, and 14 bases separated the two germline ends. CDR1 and CDR2 from the germline V gene are MNHEY and SMNVEV (reference sequence). TCRdb's copy holds only in-frame clones and misses some; the assay was immunoSEQ multiplex PCR. This table holds just over 350,000 clones, roughly nine tenths found once. This chain joins TRBV27 and TRBJ2-2; D is possibly TRBD1 (6 bases). The sequenced sample consisted of PBMCs or T cells enriched from blood (not recorded which). This TCR came from a woman aged 25-40 years who had recovered from COVID-19. The CDR3 sequence is CASSLYRVPETGELFF. As DNA, the CDR3 is TGTGCCAGCAGTTTATACAGGGTACCGGAGACCGGGGAGCTGTTTTTT.